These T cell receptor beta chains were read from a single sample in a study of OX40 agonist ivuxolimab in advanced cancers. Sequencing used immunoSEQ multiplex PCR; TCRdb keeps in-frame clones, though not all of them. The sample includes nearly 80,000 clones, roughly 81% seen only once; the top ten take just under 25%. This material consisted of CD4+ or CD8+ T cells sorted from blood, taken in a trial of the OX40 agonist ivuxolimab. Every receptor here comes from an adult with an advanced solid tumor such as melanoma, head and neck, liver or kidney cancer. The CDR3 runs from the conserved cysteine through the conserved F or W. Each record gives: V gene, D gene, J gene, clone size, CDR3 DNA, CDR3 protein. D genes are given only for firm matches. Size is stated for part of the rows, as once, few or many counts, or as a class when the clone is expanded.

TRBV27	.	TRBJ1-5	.	TGTGCCAGCAGTTTGGGCTGGGCCCCCTCGGGGCCCCAGCATTTT	CASSLGWAPSGPQHF
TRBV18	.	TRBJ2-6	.	TGTGCCAGCTCGGCCGCTGGGGGCGCATCTGGGGCCAACGTCCTGACTTTC	CASSAAGGASGANVLTF
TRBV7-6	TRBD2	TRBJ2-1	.	TGTGCCAGCAGCAACGGGAGGTCCTACAATGAGCAGTTCTTC	CASSNGRSYNEQFF
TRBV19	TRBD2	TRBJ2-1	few	TGTGCCAGTAGTATCAGGGCTAGCGGGAGTGAAAGGTCAAATGAGCAGTTCTTC	CASSIRASGSERSNEQFF
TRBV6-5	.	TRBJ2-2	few	TGTGCCAGCAGGACAAGAGGGGATTCCGGGGAGCTGTTTTTT	CASRTRGDSGELFF
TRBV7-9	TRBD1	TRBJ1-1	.	TGTGCCAGCAGCAACAGGGGGGCTGAAGCTTTCTTT	CASSNRGAEAFF
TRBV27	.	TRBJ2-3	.	TGTGCCAGCAGGGTACACGGCACAGATACGCAGTATTTT	CASRVHGTDTQYF
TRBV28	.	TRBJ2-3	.	TGTGCCAGCAGTCTCACACGAGATACGCAGTATTTT	CASSLTRDTQYF
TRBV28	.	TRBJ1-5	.	TGTGCCAGCACCCGGGTGGTGGGAAAAAGCAATCAGCCCCAGCATTTT	CASTRVVGKSNQPQHF
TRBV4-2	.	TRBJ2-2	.	TGTGCCAGCAGCACAAAACCCCCTGGTAGCGCCCGGCTGTTTTTT	CASSTKPPGSARLFF
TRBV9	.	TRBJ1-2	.	TGTGCCAGCAGCCTAACTACAGGGATTAGTAATGGCTACACCTTC	CASSLTTGISNGYTF
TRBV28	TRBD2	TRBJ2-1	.	TGTGCCAGCAGTTCGACTAGCGGGGGGGCATGGAATGAGCAGTTCTTC	CASSSTSGGAWNEQFF
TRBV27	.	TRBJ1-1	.	TGTGCCAGCAGCTGGGGTCCGAACACTGAAGCTTTCTTT	CASSWGPNTEAFF
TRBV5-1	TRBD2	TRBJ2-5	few	TGCGCCAGCAGCTTGATGGCTAGCGGTACCGAAGAGACCCAGTACTTC	CASSLMASGTEETQYF
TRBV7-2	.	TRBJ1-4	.	TGTGCCAGCAGCTTACCGAGGGAAAAACTGTTTTTT	CASSLPREKLFF
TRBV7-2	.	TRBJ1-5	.	TGTGCCAGCAGCTCCCGACAGGGCAATCAGCCCCAGCATTTT	CASSSRQGNQPQHF
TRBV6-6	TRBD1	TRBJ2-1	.	TGTGCCAGCAGTCAAGGGGGCCTAAACTCCTACAATGAGCAGTTCTTC	CASSQGGLNSYNEQFF
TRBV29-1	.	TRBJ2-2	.	TGCAGCGTTGTTGAGGGACTGACTACCGGGGAGCTGTTTTTT	CSVVEGLTTGELFF
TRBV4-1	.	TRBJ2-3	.	TGCGCCAGCAGCCCGATGAATATGGGCTTTAGCACAGATACGCAGTATTTT	CASSPMNMGFSTDTQYF
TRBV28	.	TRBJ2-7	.	TGTGCCAGCAGTTTACCTAGCTCCTACGAGCAGTACTTC	CASSLPSSYEQYF
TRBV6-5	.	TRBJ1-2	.	TGTGCCAGCAGTTACTCGGTGGCAGGCGGCGGCTACACCTTC	CASSYSVAGGGYTF
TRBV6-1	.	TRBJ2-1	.	TGTGCCAGCAGTGGTATCAGGGGCCCGTCCCATGAGCAGTTCTTC	CASSGIRGPSHEQFF
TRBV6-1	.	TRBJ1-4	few	TGTGCCAGCAGTGGGACAGCGACTAATGAAAAACTGTTTTTT	CASSGTATNEKLFF